Presented here are 7 T cell receptor beta chains from one specimen sequenced in a study of blood T cell repertoires in COVID-19. Produced via immunoSEQ multiplex PCR; TCRdb's table is partial and in-frame only. The sample yields a few hundred thousand clones, roughly 80% seen once. The sample consisted of PBMCs or T cells enriched from blood (not recorded which). All receptors derive from a man aged 45-60 years who had recovered from COVID-19.

The chain employs TRBV18 and TRBJ1-4; D not certain. CDR3 length: 15 residues. V lost 1 base, J lost 7 bases, and 13 bases lay in between. CDR1 is KGHSH, CDR2 LQKENI, per germline. CDR3 sequence reads: CASSPRRLEGEKLFF. Here the CDR3 DNA reads TGTGCCAGCTCACCACGACGCCTTGAGGGTGAAAAACTGTTTTTT.

This clone was seen only once. J is TRBJ2-5 and V is TRBV5-4; 7 bases map to TRBD1. The V and J ends lost 6 bases and 3 bases, in that order; junction bases with no gene match: 8. Germline V CDR1 and CDR2: SGHNT, YYREEE (reference sequence). The CDR3 consists of 14 residues. Here the CDR3 DNA reads TGTGCCAGCAAGCCCGGGACAGCAAAAGAGACCCAGTACTTC. Translated: CASKPGTAKETQYF.

This chain connects TRBV28 to TRBJ1-6; 11 bases fit TRBD1. Germline V gives CDR1 MDHEN, CDR2 SYDVKM. The CDR3 runs 16 residues. Losses at the gene ends were 7 bases for V and 12 bases for J; bases not matched to a gene: 14. CDR3 DNA: TGTGCCAGCACCGTCTTCTCCGGGACAGGGGGGGGACCCCTCCACTTT. This sequence encodes CASTVFSGTGGGPLHF.

The V and J genes are TRBV29-1 and TRBJ2-2, with D possibly being TRBD2 (6 bases). Trimming removed 7 bases at V and 6 bases at J, with 9 bases between. This CDR3 region has 11 residues. Per the germline V gene, CDR1 is SQVTM and CDR2 is ANQGSEA. The DNA of the CDR3 is TGCAGCGGAAGGAGGGCCGGGGAGCTGTTTTTT. Its protein is CSGRRAGELFF.

This sequence joins TRBV19 and TRBJ1-2; D possibly corresponds to TRBD1 (5 bases). The V and J ends lost 3 bases and 2 bases respectively, with 10 bases between them. CDR3 size: 14 residues. CDR1 and CDR2 from the germline V gene are LNHDA and SQIVND (reference sequence). CDR3 DNA sequence: TGTGCCAGTAGTATGGGGCAGGGCAACTATGGCTACACCTTC. Its translation is CASSMGQGNYGYTF. Looking up the rest from reference TRBV19 and TRBJ1-2 gives the full variable domain: DGGITQSPKYLFRKEGQNVTLSCEQNLNHDAMYWYRQDPGQGLRLIYYSQIVNDFQKGDIAEGYSVSREKKESFPLTVTSAQKNPTAFYLCASSMGQGNYGYTFGSGTRLTVV.

This chain links TRBV6-6 with TRBJ2-7; 13 nucleotides line up with TRBD2. This CDR3 contains 14 residues. Germline CDR1 is MNHNY and CDR2 is SVGAGI (reference sequence). V shed 7 bases, J shed 7 bases, and the junction held 7 bases outside the gene matches. In nucleotides, the CDR3 is TGTGCCAGCACTGACGGACTAGCGGGAGAGGAGCAGTACTTC. It translates to CASTDGLAGEEQYF.

The chain employs TRBV28 and TRBJ1-1; D remains unclear. Germline V gives CDR1 MDHEN, CDR2 SYDVKM. With 6 bases removed from V and 1 base from J, the gap between germline ends came to 15 bases. The CDR3 has 15 amino acids. The CDR3 loop reads CASSFPGVSNTEAFF. The CDR3 bases are TGTGCCAGCAGCTTCCCCGGTGTATCGAACACTGAAGCTTTCTTT.